The subject of this entry is one TCR beta chain. The antigen is undetermined. V dropped 4 bases and J dropped 5 bases, with 11 bases sitting between them. The germline gives CDR1 SGHAT, CDR2 FQNNGV. The CDR3 has 13 residues. The data belong to a study of cytotoxic CD8 clonotypes in ibrutinib-treated CLL. For the study at large: Of a cohort that held some twelve relapsed/refractory and some 14 treatment-naive patients, 17 to 18 were IGHV unmutated. Partial response occurred in some 25 patients and complete response in 2; at median roughly 74 months, approximately 14 remained remitted and approximately 12 progressed. Study findings and constraints: Investigators sampled sustained-remission and progressing patients at differing times.

Frozen-stored PBMCs produced roughly 2 micrograms of genomic DNA for TCR beta libraries. Repertoires were generated with immunoSEQ multiplex PCR, while TCRdb's copy carries only in-frame clones and drops some. This sample yields about 130,000 clones, of which 80% to 90% are seen a single time; about 2% belongs to the top ten. This clonotype was sampled from a human donor with chronic lymphocytic leukemia. The gene calls are TRBV11-2 and TRBJ2-5; D is perhaps TRBD2 (6 bases). Sequenced material: PBMCs, taken after 24 months of ibrutinib treatment. For the CDR3, the DNA is TGTGCCAGCAGCTCAGCGGGCGTCGAGACCCAGTACTTC. Translation gives CASSSAGVETQYF.